Given below is one T cell receptor (beta chain) in context. Its specificity is unknown. Investigators amplified TCR beta CDR3 regions from RNA transcripts. The authors performed first-round RT-PCR with HTBI primers and then a second-round multiplex PCR. TCRdb redid the calling of the multiplex PCR reads with MiXCR, one entry per CDR3 protein. The sample shows around 1,200,000 distinct CDR3 sequences, around a third of them seen only once. The data derive from a study of Graves' ophthalmopathy and Graves' hyperthyroidism. Study-wide results and limits: Blood samples also showed most expanded thyroid clonotypes exceeding 0.001 frequency. In predicting ophthalmopathy progression, the model reached over 70% sensitivity and 72% to 80% specificity.

CDR1 is SNHLY, CDR2 FYNNEI, per germline. There are 14 residues in the CDR3. V gave up 3 bases and J gave up 4 bases; unmatched junction bases: 4. The diagnosis combined clinical symptoms, thyroxine, TRAb, thyroid ultrasound and orbital computed tomography scans. Material for sequencing was peripheral blood or thyroid tissue (not recorded which). This receptor was taken from an adult man with Graves' hyperthyroidism. The rearrangement links TRBV2 to TRBJ2-5, with 8 nucleotides matching TRBD1. CDR3 DNA: TGTGCCAGCAGTGACGGGGACAGGCCAGAGACCCAGTACTTC. Translation: CASSDGDRPETQYF.